This entry describes one T cell receptor beta chain. The germline V gene has CDR1 LNHDA and CDR2 SQIVND (reference sequence). The CDR3 consists of 18 residues. V was pared by 5 bases and J by 4 bases, with 24 bases between. Assay used: immunoSEQ multiplex PCR; TCRdb lists only in-frame clones, some missing. The table shows 65,000 to 90,000 clones, with 75% to 90% occurring only once. These data come from a study of OX40 agonist ivuxolimab in advanced cancers. The sequences come from CD4+ or CD8+ T cells sorted from blood, collected in a trial of the OX40 agonist ivuxolimab. The genes are TRBV19 and TRBJ2-1; D is possibly TRBD1 (5 bases). This receptor was obtained from an adult with an advanced solid tumor such as melanoma, head and neck, liver or kidney cancer. CDR3 amino acids: CASSLILSTESLYNEQFF. The DNA for the CDR3 is TGTGCCAGTAGTCTAATCCTGTCGACAGAGTCGCTTTACAATGAGCAGTTCTTC.